The present T cell receptor (beta chain) was sequenced within a study of cytomegalovirus exposure and HLA in healthy donors. Study results and limitations: Most TCRs appeared rarely, but some public TCRs recurred in many donors. Cytomegalovirus-associated status was assigned to some 180 TCR beta chains. In a later analysis, the majority of CMV-associated beta chains seemingly showed HLA restriction.

The PCR ran on 60 Vbeta and 13 Jbeta primers. Produced via immunoSEQ multiplex PCR; TCRdb's table is partial and in-frame only. The sample has some 96,000 clones; 60% to 80% are singletons. The CDR3 is 16 amino acids. Per the germline V gene, CDR1 is MNHEY and CDR2 is SVGAGI. V was pared by 0 bases and J by 3 bases, with 15 bases between. This clone was seen only a few times. Its antigen is not identified. The clonotype comes from a man between 60 and 70 years old in good health and CMV-seronegative. Specimen: PBMCs. The chain combines TRBV6-5 with TRBJ2-7; D possibly corresponds to TRBD1 (6 bases). CDR3 protein: CASSYSGAGTFYEQYF. The CDR3 nucleotides are TGTGCCAGCAGTTACTCGGGGGCAGGGACCTTCTACGAGCAGTACTTC.